The entry below gives a single T cell receptor (beta chain) sequence along with its context. The V gene's germline CDR1 is SQVTM and CDR2 ANQGSEA. V lost 0 bases, J lost 1 base, and 10 bases lay in between. The CDR3 sequence is 14 residues long. This specimen belongs to a study of blood T cell repertoires in COVID-19. Across the whole study: T cells, B-cell-depleted T cells, or PBMCs supplied cDNA or gDNA.

Resolution of symptoms, clearance, or two negative PCRs was present in recovered Cohort 3 donors. Authors' processing steps: Using reference gene primer amplification, nucleated cell counts were estimated. The method was immunoSEQ multiplex PCR; TCRdb's version includes in-frame clones alone and lacks a portion of them. D and trimming come from the DNA, and the V and J calls and clone size come from that table. The sample includes fewer than 300,000 clones, 75% to 95% seen only once; the top ten take 1.1%. The sequenced sample consisted of PBMCs or T cells enriched from blood (not recorded which). The TCR originated in a woman in her thirties who had recovered from COVID-19. The rearrangement uses TRBV29-1 and TRBJ2-7, with D tentatively TRBD1 (6 bases). In DNA, the CDR3 is TGCAGCGTTGAAGAGAGAGGGACATCCTACGAGCAGTACTTC. Translated, it gives CSVEERGTSYEQYF.